This T cell receptor beta chain came from a study of blood T cells in healthy people across ages. Study-wide points: Calculation of diversity from one million T cells yielded estimates considered to be underestimates. Comparison with aged donors showed that long-lived donors had more naive CD4+ cells and higher diversity.

Worth noting for this clonotype: Its antigen is unidentified.

A sample-barcoded 5' primer and a J-beta primer mix were used in a second PCR of roughly 6 to 11 cycles. The authors tagged each cDNA molecule using a template-switch adaptor with 12 random nucleotides. TCRdb reprocessed the 5' RACE reads via MiXCR and lists one record per CDR3 protein. The table shows roughly 2 million distinct CDR3 sequences, with approximately 50% occurring only once. This CDR3 region has 15 residues. Germline V gives CDR1 MGHRA, CDR2 YSYEKL. With V trimmed by 4 bases and J by 6 bases, 5 bases remained unmatched. Samples each yielded at least 5.5 micrograms of total RNA. The chain is built from TRBV4-1 and TRBJ2-1, with 11 bases matching TRBD2. The sample comprised blood. This receptor was identified in a woman aged 40 to 50 in good health. The CDR3 loop reads CASSPGLAEVNEQFF. CDR3 sequence (DNA): TGCGCCAGCAGCCCGGGACTAGCGGAGGTCAATGAGCAGTTCTTC.